The clone carrying this T cell receptor (beta chain) was seen ten or more times. The antigen remains undetermined. The source material, RNA transcripts, was used to amplify TCR beta CDR3 regions. The primer set for the first-round RT-PCR of the TCR CDR3 was HTBI. TCRdb passed the multiplex PCR reads through MiXCR, listing each CDR3 protein once. In the table there are about 700,000 distinct CDR3 sequences, 14% of which are singletons. The record originates from a study of T cells in Graves' hyperthyroidism and ophthalmopathy. The V segment lost 5 bases and the J segment 4 bases; nucleotides outside the gene matches: 17. Germline CDR1 reads MNHEY; CDR2 reads SMNVEV (reference sequence). This CDR3 comprises 19 residues. Study observations and caveats: Patients with ophthalmopathy were separated from those with stable hyperthyroidism by a 13 V-J model.

This receptor was taken from a woman aged 18 to 35 with Graves' hyperthyroidism. The V gene is TRBV27, the J gene TRBJ2-5; TRBD2 matches 12 bases. Input material: blood. The CDR3 is CASSPLHLAGGPLRETQYF. The CDR3 DNA reads as TGTGCCAGCAGTCCACTGCATCTAGCGGGAGGGCCCCTCAGAGAGACCCAGTACTTC.